The rows below give T cell receptor beta chains drawn from one sample of a study of T-cell memory formation after mild COVID-19. TCRdb independently ran MiXCR on the 5' RACE reads; one entry per CDR3 protein. Among under 200,000 distinct CDR3 sequences, roughly 31% were seen once, and the ten largest hold about 12%. Sequenced input: PBMCs or a T cell subset sorted from them (not recorded which). These receptors all stem from an adult woman who had mild COVID-19 (a few samples of this study predate the infection). Cell type and time point are not known. CDR3s include the opening cysteine and the closing phenylalanine or tryptophan. The D gene is left open where the match is weak. Size values are once, few and many counts, or a class for expanded clones, and some rows have none.

d_gene: .
v_gene: TRBV5-1
j_gene: TRBJ2-2
abundance: .
CDR3aa: CASSLAEGVNTGELFF
CDR3nt: TGCGCCAGCAGCTTGGCGGAGGGGGTAAACACCGGGGAGCTGTTTTTT

d_gene: TRBD2
v_gene: TRBV13
j_gene: TRBJ2-7
abundance: many
CDR3aa: CASSLAGTSGKEQYF
CDR3nt: TGTGCCAGCAGCTTAGCCGGGACTAGCGGGAAGGAGCAGTACTTC

d_gene: TRBD1
v_gene: TRBV29-1
j_gene: TRBJ1-1
abundance: few
CDR3aa: CSVMRQGNFAFF
CDR3nt: TGCAGCGTGATGAGACAGGGGAATTTTGCTTTCTTT

d_gene: .
v_gene: TRBV4-1
j_gene: TRBJ2-7
abundance: .
CDR3aa: CASSQEGRDFLGTYEQYF
CDR3nt: TGCGCCAGCAGCCAAGAAGGGCGGGACTTCCTGGGGACCTACGAGCAGTACTTC

d_gene: .
v_gene: TRBV20-1
j_gene: TRBJ1-2
abundance: few
CDR3aa: CSVLPLYGYTF
CDR3nt: TGCAGTGTCCTCCCCCTCTATGGCTACACCTTC

d_gene: .
v_gene: TRBV7-2
j_gene: TRBJ2-1
abundance: .
CDR3aa: CASSSSLSYNEQFF
CDR3nt: TGTGCCAGCAGCTCAAGCCTCTCCTACAATGAGCAGTTCTTC

d_gene: .
v_gene: TRBV2
j_gene: TRBJ2-5
abundance: .
CDR3aa: CASSEGGGLRAETQYF
CDR3nt: TGTGCCAGCAGTGAAGGGGGGGGCCTTCGGGCTGAGACCCAGTACTTC

d_gene: TRBD2
v_gene: TRBV7-9
j_gene: TRBJ2-3
abundance: few
CDR3aa: CASSLVAGASADTQYF
CDR3nt: TGTGCCAGCAGCTTAGTAGCGGGAGCATCCGCAGATACGCAGTATTTT

d_gene: .
v_gene: TRBV27
j_gene: TRBJ2-4
abundance: few
CDR3aa: CASSRRQGRAKNIQYF
CDR3nt: TGTGCCAGCAGCCGCCGGCAGGGCAGGGCCAAAAACATTCAGTACTTC

d_gene: .
v_gene: TRBV7-8
j_gene: TRBJ2-2
abundance: few
CDR3aa: CASSLGGVAGTGELFF
CDR3nt: TGTGCCAGCAGCTTAGGTGGGGTAGCCGGCACCGGGGAGCTGTTTTTT

d_gene: TRBD2
v_gene: TRBV7-2
j_gene: TRBJ2-3
abundance: .
CDR3aa: CASSILAGGPDTQYF
CDR3nt: TGTGCCAGCAGCATACTAGCGGGAGGGCCAGATACGCAGTATTTT

d_gene: .
v_gene: TRBV4-1
j_gene: TRBJ1-1
abundance: .
CDR3aa: CASSQSGNTEAFF
CDR3nt: TGCGCCAGCAGCCAGTCGGGGAACACTGAAGCTTTCTTT

d_gene: .
v_gene: TRBV29-1
j_gene: TRBJ1-4
abundance: .
CDR3aa: CSMYSSTNEKLFF
CDR3nt: TGCAGCATGTACAGTTCAACTAATGAAAAACTGTTTTTT

d_gene: .
v_gene: TRBV6-5
j_gene: TRBJ2-1
abundance: few
CDR3aa: CASSYTWGEIYNEQFF
CDR3nt: TGTGCCAGCAGTTACACTTGGGGGGAAATCTACAATGAGCAGTTCTTC

d_gene: .
v_gene: TRBV7-9
j_gene: TRBJ2-5
abundance: few
CDR3aa: CASSFGGNPQETQYF
CDR3nt: TGTGCCAGCAGCTTCGGCGGAAACCCTCAAGAGACCCAGTACTTC

d_gene: TRBD2
v_gene: TRBV3-1
j_gene: TRBJ2-1
abundance: .
CDR3aa: CASSQVAGGPYNEQFF
CDR3nt: TGTGCCAGCAGCCAAGTTGCGGGGGGGCCTTACAATGAGCAGTTCTTC

d_gene: TRBD1
v_gene: TRBV30
j_gene: TRBJ1-2
abundance: .
CDR3aa: CAWSGDRGSYGYTF
CDR3nt: TGTGCCTGGAGCGGGGACAGGGGGTCCTATGGCTACACCTTC

d_gene: TRBD1
v_gene: TRBV15
j_gene: TRBJ2-7
abundance: few
CDR3aa: CATSRGGTDGSSYEQYF
CDR3nt: TGTGCCACCAGCAGAGGGGGGACAGATGGGTCCTCCTACGAGCAGTACTTC

d_gene: TRBD1
v_gene: TRBV5-4
j_gene: TRBJ2-3
abundance: .
CDR3aa: CASSYNRGATDTQYF
CDR3nt: TGTGCCAGCAGCTATAACAGGGGCGCCACAGATACGCAGTATTTT

d_gene: TRBD1
v_gene: TRBV6-2/TRBV6-3
j_gene: TRBJ2-7
abundance: .
CDR3aa: CASSAPQGQESTEQYF
CDR3nt: TGTGCCAGCAGCGCTCCTCAGGGACAGGAATCTACGGAGCAGTACTTC

d_gene: .
v_gene: TRBV29-1
j_gene: TRBJ2-7
abundance: .
CDR3aa: CSVRGISSYEQYF
CDR3nt: TGCAGCGTGAGGGGGATCAGCTCCTACGAGCAGTACTTC

d_gene: .
v_gene: TRBV27
j_gene: TRBJ2-7
abundance: .
CDR3aa: CASGVVYEQYF
CDR3nt: TGTGCCAGCGGGGTTGTGTACGAGCAGTACTTC

d_gene: .
v_gene: TRBV4-1
j_gene: TRBJ1-1
abundance: .
CDR3aa: CASRTLPGNTEAFF
CDR3nt: TGCGCCAGCAGAACCCTCCCGGGGAACACTGAAGCTTTCTTT

d_gene: TRBD1
v_gene: TRBV9
j_gene: TRBJ1-1
abundance: .
CDR3aa: CASSVASDRGLDTEAFF
CDR3nt: TGTGCCAGCAGCGTAGCCTCTGACAGGGGGCTGGACACTGAAGCTTTCTTT

d_gene: .
v_gene: TRBV10-3
j_gene: TRBJ2-7
abundance: .
CDR3aa: CAISVDRLYEQYF
CDR3nt: TGTGCCATCAGTGTGGACAGACTATACGAGCAGTACTTC

d_gene: TRBD2
v_gene: TRBV5-1
j_gene: TRBJ2-2
abundance: .
CDR3aa: CASSSTYLAGGAGELFF
CDR3nt: TGCGCCAGCAGCTCCACGTACCTAGCGGGGGGAGCCGGGGAGCTGTTTTTT

d_gene: .
v_gene: TRBV12-3/TRBV12-4
j_gene: TRBJ1-2
abundance: few
CDR3aa: CASRQDSPGYTF
CDR3nt: TGTGCCAGCAGACAGGACAGTCCGGGCTACACCTTC

d_gene: .
v_gene: TRBV5-1
j_gene: TRBJ2-7
abundance: .
CDR3aa: CASSLTGSNEQYF
CDR3nt: TGCGCCAGCAGCTTGACAGGGAGTAACGAGCAGTACTTC

d_gene: .
v_gene: TRBV7-2
j_gene: TRBJ2-1
abundance: .
CDR3aa: CASSLDWLGRFF
CDR3nt: TGTGCCAGCAGCTTAGATTGGCTGGGCAGGTTCTTC

d_gene: TRBD1
v_gene: TRBV12-3/TRBV12-4
j_gene: TRBJ2-5
abundance: .
CDR3aa: CASSLSDRDQETQYF
CDR3nt: TGTGCCAGCAGTTTATCCGACAGGGACCAAGAGACCCAGTACTTC

d_gene: .
v_gene: TRBV7-2
j_gene: TRBJ1-2
abundance: .
CDR3aa: CASSAAYGYTF
CDR3nt: TGTGCCAGCAGCGCGGCGTATGGCTACACCTTC

d_gene: .
v_gene: TRBV5-1
j_gene: TRBJ2-7
abundance: .
CDR3aa: CASSPRDLAYEQYF
CDR3nt: TGCGCCAGCAGCCCACGGGATCTTGCCTACGAGCAGTACTTC

d_gene: TRBD2
v_gene: TRBV11-2
j_gene: TRBJ2-1
abundance: .
CDR3aa: CASSFALGGGEQFF
CDR3nt: TGTGCCAGCAGCTTCGCCTTGGGGGGAGGGGAGCAGTTCTTC

d_gene: .
v_gene: TRBV24-1
j_gene: TRBJ2-5
abundance: .
CDR3aa: CATSDTDWTGETQYF
CDR3nt: TGTGCCACCAGTGACACGGACTGGACGGGGGAGACCCAGTACTTC

d_gene: TRBD1
v_gene: TRBV28
j_gene: TRBJ1-4
abundance: .
CDR3aa: CASSSGQGAVGEKLFF
CDR3nt: TGTGCCAGCAGCTCGGGACAGGGGGCGGTTGGGGAAAAACTGTTTTTT

d_gene: .
v_gene: TRBV6-2/TRBV6-3
j_gene: TRBJ2-1
abundance: .
CDR3aa: CASSIGFNEQFF
CDR3nt: TGTGCCAGCTCGATAGGGTTTAATGAGCAGTTCTTC

d_gene: TRBD2
v_gene: TRBV30
j_gene: TRBJ2-2
abundance: .
CDR3aa: CAWSPWREYGELFF
CDR3nt: TGTGCCTGGAGTCCCTGGCGGGAGTACGGGGAGCTGTTTTTT

d_gene: TRBD1
v_gene: TRBV19
j_gene: TRBJ1-2
abundance: few
CDR3aa: CASTRDRVYGYTF
CDR3nt: TGTGCCAGTACCAGGGACAGGGTTTATGGCTACACCTTC

d_gene: .
v_gene: TRBV7-2
j_gene: TRBJ1-4
abundance: .
CDR3aa: CASSYRVPNEKLFF
CDR3nt: TGTGCCAGCAGCTACAGGGTGCCAAATGAAAAACTGTTTTTT

d_gene: .
v_gene: TRBV10-3
j_gene: TRBJ2-1
abundance: few
CDR3aa: CANGETYNEQFF
CDR3nt: TGTGCCAACGGCGAGACCTACAATGAGCAGTTCTTC

d_gene: .
v_gene: TRBV5-1
j_gene: TRBJ2-2
abundance: .
CDR3aa: CASSFKSAGELFF
CDR3nt: TGCGCCAGCAGCTTTAAGAGTGCCGGGGAGCTGTTTTTT

d_gene: .
v_gene: TRBV5-1
j_gene: TRBJ1-2
abundance: .
CDR3aa: CASSLAEQANYGYTF
CDR3nt: TGCGCCAGCAGCTTGGCCGAACAGGCTAACTATGGCTACACCTTC

d_gene: TRBD1
v_gene: TRBV27
j_gene: TRBJ2-7
abundance: few
CDR3aa: CASSLFTGDEQYF
CDR3nt: TGTGCCAGCAGTTTATTCACAGGGGACGAGCAGTACTTC

d_gene: .
v_gene: TRBV7-2
j_gene: TRBJ2-7
abundance: few
CDR3aa: CASSLDYGGGEQYF
CDR3nt: TGTGCCAGCAGCTTAGATTACGGAGGTGGCGAGCAGTACTTC

d_gene: .
v_gene: TRBV7-3
j_gene: TRBJ2-7
abundance: few
CDR3aa: CASSLRDIDEQYF
CDR3nt: TGTGCCAGCAGCTTAAGGGACATCGACGAGCAGTACTTC

d_gene: .
v_gene: TRBV25-1
j_gene: TRBJ2-7
abundance: .
CDR3aa: CASSRQASSYEQYF
CDR3nt: TGTGCCAGCAGTCGACAGGCGAGCTCCTACGAGCAGTACTTC

d_gene: .
v_gene: TRBV5-1
j_gene: TRBJ2-3
abundance: few
CDR3aa: CASSVQDTQYF
CDR3nt: TGCGCCAGCAGCGTCCAAGATACGCAGTATTTT

d_gene: TRBD2
v_gene: TRBV5-1
j_gene: TRBJ2-5
abundance: many
CDR3aa: CASSFGLAGVYQETQYF
CDR3nt: TGCGCCAGCAGTTTCGGACTAGCGGGAGTGTACCAAGAGACCCAGTACTTC

d_gene: .
v_gene: TRBV19
j_gene: TRBJ2-7
abundance: few
CDR3aa: CASSKGDRSLIRGLPSYEQYF
CDR3nt: TGTGCCAGTAGTAAAGGGGATCGTAGCTTAATTCGGGGCCTTCCATCCTACGAGCAGTACTTC

d_gene: TRBD2
v_gene: TRBV20-1
j_gene: TRBJ2-5
abundance: few
CDR3aa: CSARGTSAQETQYF
CDR3nt: TGCAGTGCTAGAGGGACTAGCGCTCAAGAGACCCAGTACTTC

d_gene: .
v_gene: TRBV4-3
j_gene: TRBJ2-1
abundance: few
CDR3aa: CASSQEVGNNEQFF
CDR3nt: TGCGCCAGCAGCCAAGAGGTAGGGAACAATGAGCAGTTCTTC

d_gene: .
v_gene: TRBV3-1
j_gene: TRBJ1-1
abundance: few
CDR3aa: CASSPRDGNTEAFF
CDR3nt: TGTGCCAGCAGCCCCCGGGACGGGAACACTGAAGCTTTCTTT

d_gene: .
v_gene: TRBV5-1
j_gene: TRBJ2-1
abundance: few
CDR3aa: CASSLETSSYNEQFF
CDR3nt: TGCGCCAGCAGCTTGGAGACTAGCTCCTACAATGAGCAGTTCTTC